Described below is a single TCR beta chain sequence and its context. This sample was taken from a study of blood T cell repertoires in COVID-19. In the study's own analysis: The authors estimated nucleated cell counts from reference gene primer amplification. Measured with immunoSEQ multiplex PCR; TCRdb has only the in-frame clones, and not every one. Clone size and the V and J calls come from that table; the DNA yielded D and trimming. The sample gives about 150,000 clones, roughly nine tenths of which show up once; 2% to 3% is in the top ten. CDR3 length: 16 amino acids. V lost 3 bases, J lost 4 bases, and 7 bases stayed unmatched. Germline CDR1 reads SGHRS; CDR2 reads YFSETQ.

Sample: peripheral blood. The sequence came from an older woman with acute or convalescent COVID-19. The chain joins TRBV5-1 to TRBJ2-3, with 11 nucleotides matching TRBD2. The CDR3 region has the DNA TGCGCCAGCAGCTCCAATAGCGGGGGGGCCGCAGATACGCAGTATTTT. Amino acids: CASSSNSGGAADTQYF.